The T cell receptor (beta chain) under discussion was sequenced for a study of cytomegalovirus exposure and HLA in healthy donors. General observations from the study: Later analysis associated a missense DCLRE1C variant with TCR beta V- and J-gene trimming.

The PCR employed 60 Vbeta primers together with 13 Jbeta primers. The method was immunoSEQ multiplex PCR; TCRdb's version includes in-frame clones alone and lacks a portion of them. The table lists about 130,000 clones, 85% to 90% of them singletons. This CDR3 is 11 amino acids long. Deletions cut 8 bases from V and 7 bases from J, with 9 bases between. The germline V gene encodes CDR1 MNHEY and CDR2 SMNVEV (reference sequence). Concerning this clone: Its antigen is undetermined.

The source of this sequence is a woman aged 25 to 45 in good health and CMV-seropositive. The sample consisted of PBMCs. This chain joins TRBV27 and TRBJ2-4; D may be TRBD1 (5 bases). In nucleotides, the CDR3 is TGTGCCAGCTCCCAGGGTAACATTCAGTACTTC. Residues: CASSQGNIQYF.